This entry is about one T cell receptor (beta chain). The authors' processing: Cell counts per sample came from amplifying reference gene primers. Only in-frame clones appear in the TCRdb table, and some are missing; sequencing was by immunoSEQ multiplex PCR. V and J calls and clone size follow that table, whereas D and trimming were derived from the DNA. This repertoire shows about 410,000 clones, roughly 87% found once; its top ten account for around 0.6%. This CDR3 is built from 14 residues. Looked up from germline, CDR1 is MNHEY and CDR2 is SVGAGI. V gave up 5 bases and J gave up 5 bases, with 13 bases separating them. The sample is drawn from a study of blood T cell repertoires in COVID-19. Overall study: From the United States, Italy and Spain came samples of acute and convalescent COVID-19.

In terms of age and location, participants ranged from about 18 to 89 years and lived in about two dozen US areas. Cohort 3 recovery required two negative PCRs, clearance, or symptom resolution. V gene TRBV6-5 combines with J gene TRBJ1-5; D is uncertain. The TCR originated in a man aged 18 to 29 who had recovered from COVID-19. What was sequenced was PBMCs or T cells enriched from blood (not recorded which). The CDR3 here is CASSPHLSDQPQHF. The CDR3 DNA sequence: TGTGCCAGCAGTCCGCACCTATCGGATCAGCCCCAGCATTTT.